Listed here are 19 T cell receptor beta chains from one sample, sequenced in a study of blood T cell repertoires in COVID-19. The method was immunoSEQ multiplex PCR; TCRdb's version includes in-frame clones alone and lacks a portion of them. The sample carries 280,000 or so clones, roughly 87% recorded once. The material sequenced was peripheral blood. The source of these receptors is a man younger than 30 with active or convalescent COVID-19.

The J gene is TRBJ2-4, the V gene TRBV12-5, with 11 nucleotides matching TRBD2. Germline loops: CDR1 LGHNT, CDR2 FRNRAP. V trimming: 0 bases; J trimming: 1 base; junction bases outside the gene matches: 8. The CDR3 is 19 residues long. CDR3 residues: CASGLVVAGGPDAKNIQYF. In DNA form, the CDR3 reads TGTGCTAGTGGTTTGGTAGTAGCGGGGGGGCCGGATGCCAAAAACATTCAGTACTTC.

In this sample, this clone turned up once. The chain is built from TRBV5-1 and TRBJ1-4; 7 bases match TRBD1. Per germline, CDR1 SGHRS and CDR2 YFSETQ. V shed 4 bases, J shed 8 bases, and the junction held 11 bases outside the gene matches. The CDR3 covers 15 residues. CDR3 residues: CASSLEGALVEKLFF. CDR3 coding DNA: TGCGCCAGCAGCCTGGAGGGGGCTCTTGTAGAAAAACTGTTTTTT.

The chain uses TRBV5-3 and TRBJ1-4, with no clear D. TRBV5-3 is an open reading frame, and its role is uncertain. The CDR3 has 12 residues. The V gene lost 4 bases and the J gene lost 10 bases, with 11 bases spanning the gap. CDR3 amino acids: CARSPSRAKLFF. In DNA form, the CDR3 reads TGTGCCAGAAGCCCGAGTCGAGCAAAACTGTTTTTT.

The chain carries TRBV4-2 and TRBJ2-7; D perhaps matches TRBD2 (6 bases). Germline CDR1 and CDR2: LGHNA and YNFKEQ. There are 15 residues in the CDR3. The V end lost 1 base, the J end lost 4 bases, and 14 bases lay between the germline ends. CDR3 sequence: CASSQGIAATYEQYF. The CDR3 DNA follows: TGTGCCAGCAGCCAAGGGATAGCGGCTACGTACGAGCAGTACTTC.

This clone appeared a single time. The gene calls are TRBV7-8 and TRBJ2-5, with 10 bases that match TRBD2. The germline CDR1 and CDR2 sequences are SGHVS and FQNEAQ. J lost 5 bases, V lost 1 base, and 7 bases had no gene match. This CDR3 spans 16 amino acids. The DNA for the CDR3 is TGTGCCAGCAGCTTAGTCTGGGCTAGCGGGGGCGAGACCCAGTACTTC. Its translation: CASSLVWASGGETQYF.

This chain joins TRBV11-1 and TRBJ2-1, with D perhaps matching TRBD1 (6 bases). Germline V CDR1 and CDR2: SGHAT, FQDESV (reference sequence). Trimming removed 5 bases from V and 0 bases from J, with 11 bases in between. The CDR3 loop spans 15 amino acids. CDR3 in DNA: TGTGCCAGCAGCCCGCTGACAGGCTCCTACAATGAGCAGTTCTTC. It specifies CASSPLTGSYNEQFF. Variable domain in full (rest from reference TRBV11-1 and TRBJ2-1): EAEVAQSPRYKITEKSQAVAFWCDPISGHATLYWYRQILGQGPELLVQFQDESVVDDSQLPKDRFSAERLKGVDSTLKIQPAELGDSAMYLCASSPLTGSYNEQFFGPGTRLTVL.

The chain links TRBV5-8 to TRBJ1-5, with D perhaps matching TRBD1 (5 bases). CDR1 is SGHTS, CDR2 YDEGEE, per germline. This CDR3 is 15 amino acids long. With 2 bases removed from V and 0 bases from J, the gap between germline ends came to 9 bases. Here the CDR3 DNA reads TGTGCCAGCAGCTTAGGGGTTTATAGCAATCAGCCCCAGCATTTT. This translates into CASSLGVYSNQPQHF.

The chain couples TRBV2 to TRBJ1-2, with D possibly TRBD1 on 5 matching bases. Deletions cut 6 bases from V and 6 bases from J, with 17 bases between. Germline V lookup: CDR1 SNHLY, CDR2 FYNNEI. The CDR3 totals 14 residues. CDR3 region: CASRFGTESHGYTF. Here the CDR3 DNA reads TGTGCCAGCAGGTTCGGGACTGAATCCCATGGCTACACCTTC. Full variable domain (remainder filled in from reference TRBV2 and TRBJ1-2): EPEVTQTPSHQVTQMGQEVILRCVPISNHLYFYWYRQILGQKVEFLVSFYNNEISEKSEIFDDQFSVERPDGSNFTLKIRSTKLEDSAMYFCASRFGTESHGYTFGSGTRLTVV.

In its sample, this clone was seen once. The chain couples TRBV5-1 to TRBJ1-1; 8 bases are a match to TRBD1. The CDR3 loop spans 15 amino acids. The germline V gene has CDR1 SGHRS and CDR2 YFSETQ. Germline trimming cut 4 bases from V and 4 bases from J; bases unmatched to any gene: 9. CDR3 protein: CASSARQGRSTEAFF. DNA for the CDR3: TGCGCCAGCAGCGCCAGACAGGGGCGGAGCACTGAAGCTTTCTTT.

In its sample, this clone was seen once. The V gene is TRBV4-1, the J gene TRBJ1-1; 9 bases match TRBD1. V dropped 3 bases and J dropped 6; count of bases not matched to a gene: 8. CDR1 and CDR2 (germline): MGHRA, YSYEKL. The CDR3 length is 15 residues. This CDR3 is CASSQEGQGTAEAFF. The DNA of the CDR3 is TGCGCCAGCAGCCAGGAGGGACAGGGTACAGCTGAAGCTTTCTTT.

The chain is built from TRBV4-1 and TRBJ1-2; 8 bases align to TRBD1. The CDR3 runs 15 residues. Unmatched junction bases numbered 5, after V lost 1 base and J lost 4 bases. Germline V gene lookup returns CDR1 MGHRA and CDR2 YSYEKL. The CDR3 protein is CASSQVGTGFYGYTF. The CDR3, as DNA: TGCGCCAGCAGCCAAGTGGGGACAGGCTTCTATGGCTACACCTTC.

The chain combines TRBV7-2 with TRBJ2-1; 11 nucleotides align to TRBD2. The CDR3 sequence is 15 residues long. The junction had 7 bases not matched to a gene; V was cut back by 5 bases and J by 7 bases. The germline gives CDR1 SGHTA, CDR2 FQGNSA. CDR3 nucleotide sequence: TGTGCCAGCAGCATAATAGCGGGGGGGGAGAATGAGCAGTTCTTC. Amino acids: CASSIIAGGENEQFF. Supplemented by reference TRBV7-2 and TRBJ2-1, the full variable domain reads GAGVSQSPSNKVTEKGKDVELRCDPISGHTALYWYRQSLGQGLEFLIYFQGNSAPDKSGLPSDRFSAERTGGSVSTLTIQRTQQEDSAVYLCASSIIAGGENEQFFGPGTRLTVL.

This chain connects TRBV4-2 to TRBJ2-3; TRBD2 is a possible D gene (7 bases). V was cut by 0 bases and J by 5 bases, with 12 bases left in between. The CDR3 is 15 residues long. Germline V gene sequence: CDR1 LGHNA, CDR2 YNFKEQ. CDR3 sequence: CASSQERGGGDTQYF. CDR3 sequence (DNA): TGTGCCAGCAGCCAAGAACGAGGGGGGGGAGATACGCAGTATTTT.

In nucleotides, the CDR3 is TGTGCCAGCAGCGGGCGGGACGGACTCTATGGCTACACCTTC. Protein: CASSGRDGLYGYTF. This chain uses TRBV9 with TRBJ1-2; TRBD1 might be the D (5 bases). Germline V lookup: CDR1 SGDLS, CDR2 YYNGEE. Trimming left V 3 bases short and J 4 bases short, with 13 bases between. CDR3 size: 14 residues. The complete variable domain, with remaining parts taken from reference TRBV9 and TRBJ1-2, reads DSGVTQTPKHLITATGQRVTLRCSPRSGDLSVYWYQQSLDQGLQFLIQYYNGEERAKGNILERFSAQQFPDLHSELNLSSLELGDSALYFCASSGRDGLYGYTFGSGTRLTVV.

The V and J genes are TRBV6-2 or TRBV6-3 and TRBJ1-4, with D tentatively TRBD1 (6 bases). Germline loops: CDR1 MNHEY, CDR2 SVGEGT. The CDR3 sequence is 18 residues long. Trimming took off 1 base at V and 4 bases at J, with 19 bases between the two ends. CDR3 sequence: CASSYYPSYRDLNEKLFF. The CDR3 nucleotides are TGTGCCAGCAGTTACTACCCCTCTTACAGGGATCTTAATGAAAAACTGTTTTTT.

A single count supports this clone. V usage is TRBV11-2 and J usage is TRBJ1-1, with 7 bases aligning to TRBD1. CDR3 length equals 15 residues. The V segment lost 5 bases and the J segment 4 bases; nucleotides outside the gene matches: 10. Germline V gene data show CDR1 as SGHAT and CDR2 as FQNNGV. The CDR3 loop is CASSTFRGSTTEAFF. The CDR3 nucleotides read TGTGCCAGCAGCACGTTCAGGGGGTCGACCACTGAAGCTTTCTTT.

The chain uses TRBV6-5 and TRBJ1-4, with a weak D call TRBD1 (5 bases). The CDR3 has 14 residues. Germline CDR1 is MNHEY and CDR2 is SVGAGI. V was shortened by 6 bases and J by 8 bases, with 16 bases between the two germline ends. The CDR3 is CASRIGGGSEKLFF. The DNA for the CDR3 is TGTGCCAGCAGAATCGGGGGGGGTAGCGAAAAACTGTTTTTT.

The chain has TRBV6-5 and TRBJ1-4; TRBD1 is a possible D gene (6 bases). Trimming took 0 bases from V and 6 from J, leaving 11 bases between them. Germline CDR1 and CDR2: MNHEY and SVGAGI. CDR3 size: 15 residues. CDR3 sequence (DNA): TGTGCCAGCAGTTACTCCAAGGGGGGGCATGAAAAACTGTTTTTT. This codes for CASSYSKGGHEKLFF.

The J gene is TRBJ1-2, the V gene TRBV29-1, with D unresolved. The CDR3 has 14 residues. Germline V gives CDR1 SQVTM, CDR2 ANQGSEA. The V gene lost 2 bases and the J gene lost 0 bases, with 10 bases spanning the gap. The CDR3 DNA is TGCAGCGTTGAACACAGAATTCCTAACTATGGCTACACCTTC. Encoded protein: CSVEHRIPNYGYTF.